This TCR beta chain was obtained from a study of cytomegalovirus exposure and HLA in healthy donors. Study conclusions and caveats: Most TCR sequences were uncommon, yet certain public TCRs appeared in many donors.

Regarding donors, all were healthy bone marrow donors. Notes on this clone: The target antigen is unknown.

With 6 bases removed from V and 9 bases from J, the gap between germline ends came to 14 bases. The germline V gene has CDR1 MDHEN and CDR2 SYDVKM. The CDR3 is made up of 12 amino acids. Researchers ran the PCR with 60 Vbeta and 13 Jbeta primers. Authors' processing steps: Roughly 11 million of the 60 million to 80 million unique TCR beta chains counted in a later analysis were shared. The table came from immunoSEQ multiplex PCR; TCRdb's copy has only in-frame clones and leaves some out. For V, J and clone size, that table is used; D and trimming come from the DNA. Of about 200,000 clones in the sample, approximately 86% were seen once.

The clonotype comes from a woman in her twenties or thirties in good health and CMV-seronegative. The chain joins TRBV28 to TRBJ1-1; no clear D. The material sequenced was PBMCs. CDR3 residues: CASRQFSNKAFF. The CDR3 DNA sequence: TGTGCCAGCAGACAATTCTCGAACAAAGCTTTCTTT.